This entry lists 19 T cell receptor beta chains sequenced from one sample in a study of T cell responses to AZD1222 COVID-19 vaccine. TCRdb's table, derived via immunoSEQ multiplex PCR, lists solely in-frame clones and lacks some. The table lists approximately 90,000 clones, 90% of them singletons. The sample was peripheral blood, taken on day 0 of AZD1222 vaccination. These receptors all come from an adult in good health.

The chain has TRBV9 and TRBJ1-4; 10 bases agree with TRBD1. The J segment lost 10 bases and the V segment lost 4 bases, leaving 10 bases of the junction unmatched. The CDR3 runs to 15 residues. Germline CDR1 and CDR2: SGDLS and YYNGEE. CDR3 nucleotide sequence: TGTGCCAGCAGCCCGCGGGACAGGGGTGTTGGAAAACTGTTTTTT. This gives the protein CASSPRDRGVGKLFF.

This chain connects TRBV30 to TRBJ2-7, with a possible D match to TRBD2 (6 bases). The CDR3 length is 11 residues. Germline V gene lookup returns CDR1 GTSNPN and CDR2 SVGIG (reference sequence). V lost 6 bases and J 7 bases, leaving 13 bases between the germline ends. The CDR3 nucleotides read TGTGCCTGCAGCTACGCGGGGGAGCAGTACTTC. Translated, it gives CACSYAGEQYF.

This chain links TRBV7-8 with TRBJ1-1; D might be TRBD1 (5 bases). In germline, CDR1 is SGHVS, CDR2 FQNEAQ. This CDR3 is 14 amino acids long. V dropped 4 bases and J dropped 0 bases, with 9 bases sitting between them. CDR3 amino acids: CASSSGLMNTEAFF. The CDR3 region has the DNA TGTGCCAGCAGCTCGGGACTTATGAACACTGAAGCTTTCTTT.

The table lists this clone with a count of one. This rearrangement joins TRBV6-6 to TRBJ1-1; D not certain. CDR3 length: 13 amino acids. Germline assignment: CDR1 MNHNY and CDR2 SVGAGI (reference sequence). Trimming pared 4 bases from V and 10 bases from J, leaving 16 bases between. CDR3 sequence: CASSSFQNRGAFF. The CDR3, as DNA: TGTGCCAGCAGTTCCTTCCAAAACCGAGGAGCTTTCTTT.

This clone has only a few counts. With a much larger clone just one base away, this may be a read error. This same CDR3 is encoded by further DNA sequences in the sample. The J gene is TRBJ2-5, the V gene TRBV12-3 or TRBV12-4; D is perhaps TRBD2 (6 bases). The CDR3 is 13 residues long. Trimming took 5 bases from V and 5 from J, leaving 12 bases between them. The CDR3 nucleotides are TGTGCCAGCAGTCCCCCGGAGGGGGAGACCCAGTACTTC. It codes for CASSPPEGETQYF.

The J gene is TRBJ2-5, the V gene TRBV6-5; D is uncertain. Germline V gene lookup returns CDR1 MNHEY and CDR2 SVGAGI. This CDR3 region has 13 residues. V shed 3 bases and J shed 0 bases, with 5 bases lying between them. The CDR3 protein is CASSYRHQETQYF. The CDR3 coding sequence is TGTGCCAGCAGTTATAGGCACCAAGAGACCCAGTACTTC.

The chain is built from TRBV28 and TRBJ1-1; TRBD1 is a possible D gene (6 bases). The germline gives CDR1 MDHEN, CDR2 SYDVKM. V gave up 6 bases and J gave up 10 bases, with 24 bases separating them. This CDR3 comprises 15 residues. The CDR3 nucleotides read TGTGCCAGCAGCCCTGGACAGACAGGCCGCGGAAGAGCTTTCTTT. It yields the protein CASSPGQTGRGRAFF.

This chain uses TRBV21-1 with TRBJ2-1; no DNA check was done on the table's D call, TRBD1. TRBV21-1 is shown as a pseudogene. The CDR3 is 14 residues long. The CDR3 DNA sequence: TGTGCCACCGTGGACCGACAGGTCTGGAATGAGCAGTTCTTC. Translation gives CATVDRQVWNEQFF.

The chain recombines TRBV5-1 with TRBJ2-2; 11 bases are a match to TRBD1. The germline CDR1 and CDR2 sequences are SGHRS and YFSETQ. V shed 0 bases, J shed 6 bases, and the junction held 7 bases outside the gene matches. The CDR3 has 17 amino acids. CDR3 loop: CASSLAVGGQGAGELFF. The CDR3 nucleotides read TGCGCCAGCAGCTTGGCCGTTGGGGGACAGGGGGCCGGGGAGCTGTTTTTT.

The CDR3: CASSYPGLATDSYEQFF. The CDR3 DNA reads as TGTGCCAGCAGCTACCCGGGACTAGCGACCGATTCATATGAGCAGTTCTTC. The chain recombines TRBV11-2 with TRBJ2-1; 10 nucleotides align to TRBD2. V shed 4 bases, J shed 8 bases, and the junction held 14 bases outside the gene matches. The germline CDR1 and CDR2 sequences are SGHAT and FQNNGV. The CDR3 is made up of 17 amino acids. The entire variable domain, with the rest obtained from reference TRBV11-2 and TRBJ2-1, is as follows: EAGVAQSPRYKIIEKRQSVAFWCNPISGHATLYWYQQILGQGPKLLIQFQNNGVVDDSQLPKDRFSAERLKGVDSTLKIQPAKLEDSAVYLCASSYPGLATDSYEQFFGPGTRLTVL.

This chain uses TRBV28 with TRBJ2-7; 12 bases are a match to TRBD2. With 0 bases clipped from V and 2 bases from J, the junction kept 2 bases outside the gene matches. The CDR3 runs to 16 residues. Germline lookup yields CDR1 MDHEN and CDR2 SYDVKM. The CDR3 DNA reads TGTGCCAGCAGTTTATGGCTAGCGGGAGGGACCTACGAGCAGTACTTC. Amino acids: CASSLWLAGGTYEQYF.

V is TRBV9 and J is TRBJ2-4; D could derive from TRBD1 or TRBD2 (5 bases each). Per germline, CDR1 SGDLS and CDR2 YYNGEE. With 3 bases removed from V and 0 bases from J, the gap between germline ends came to 10 bases. There are 15 residues in the CDR3. The CDR3 here is CASSEGPLAKNIQYF. CDR3 in DNA: TGTGCCAGCAGCGAGGGACCACTAGCCAAAAACATTCAGTACTTC. Complete variable domain (other parts from reference TRBV9 and TRBJ2-4): DSGVTQTPKHLITATGQRVTLRCSPRSGDLSVYWYQQSLDQGLQFLIQYYNGEERAKGNILERFSAQQFPDLHSELNLSSLELGDSALYFCASSEGPLAKNIQYFGAGTRLSVL.

The chain uses TRBV19 and TRBJ1-2; 12 nucleotides match TRBD1. V shed 1 base, J shed 8 bases, and the junction held 5 bases outside the gene matches. Germline V gene sequence: CDR1 LNHDA, CDR2 SQIVND (reference sequence). This CDR3 is built from 15 residues. This CDR3 is CASSIGGQGAKGYTF. The CDR3 coding sequence is TGTGCCAGTAGTATAGGGGGACAGGGGGCAAAAGGCTACACCTTC.

The J gene is TRBJ1-5, the V gene TRBV3-1 (or the pseudogene TRBV3-2); 8 bases are shared with TRBD1. The V gene's germline CDR1 is LGHDT and CDR2 YNNKEL (reference sequence). The CDR3 is 14 amino acids. With V trimmed by 3 bases and J by 9 bases, 7 bases remained unmatched. The CDR3 loop reads CASSQDREITPQHF. As DNA, the CDR3 is TGTGCCAGCAGCCAGGACAGGGAAATTACGCCCCAGCATTTT.

V usage is TRBV2 and J usage is TRBJ1-4; D is ambiguous. The CDR3 extends over 13 amino acids. Trimming cost V 0 bases and J 8 bases, with 7 bases left between them. Germline V gives CDR1 SNHLY, CDR2 FYNNEI. CDR3: CASSEAWVEKLFF. In DNA, the CDR3 is TGTGCCAGCAGTGAAGCTTGGGTCGAAAAACTGTTTTTT.

The chain recombines TRBV9 with TRBJ2-1, with D uncertain. The germline gives CDR1 SGDLS, CDR2 YYNGEE. The CDR3 totals 17 residues. Trimming shortened V by 4 bases and J by 9 bases, and 26 bases separated the two germline ends. As DNA, the CDR3 is TGTGCCAGCAGCCAAGGTCCCGACAATACTCTTACTGGTGAGCAGTTCTTC. It yields the protein CASSQGPDNTLTGEQFF. Based on the CDR3 plus reference TRBV9 and TRBJ2-1, the full variable domain is DSGVTQTPKHLITATGQRVTLRCSPRSGDLSVYWYQQSLDQGLQFLIQYYNGEERAKGNILERFSAQQFPDLHSELNLSSLELGDSALYFCASSQGPDNTLTGEQFFGPGTRLTVL.

The V gene is TRBV7-8, the J gene TRBJ2-6, with D possibly being TRBD1 (5 bases). V was cut by 5 bases and J by 1 base, with 9 bases left in between. Germline V gene sequence: CDR1 SGHVS, CDR2 FQNEAQ. This CDR3 spans 15 amino acids. The CDR3: CASSPRDSGANVLTF. Here the CDR3 DNA reads TGTGCCAGCAGCCCCAGGGATTCTGGGGCCAACGTCCTGACTTTC.

The rearrangement joins TRBV11-2 to TRBJ1-2; the D is unclear. The germline V gene has CDR1 SGHAT and CDR2 FQNNGV. Trimming shortened V by 4 bases and J by 4 bases, and 16 bases separated the two germline ends. CDR3 length: 15 residues. In DNA form, the CDR3 reads TGTGCCAGCAGCTCGCCGACGGAAGCGTTCTATGGCTACACCTTC. Translating it yields CASSSPTEAFYGYTF.

The J gene is TRBJ2-1, the V gene TRBV11-1; 8 nucleotides match TRBD2. Germline-derived CDR1 and CDR2 are SGHAT and FQDESV (reference sequence). The CDR3 has 16 residues. Unmatched junction bases numbered 8, after V lost 5 bases and J lost 2 bases. DNA of the CDR3: TGTGCCAGCAGCCCGGGGGGGCCCGGCGCCTACAATGAGCAGTTCTTC. This codes for CASSPGGPGAYNEQFF. Supplemented by reference TRBV11-1 and TRBJ2-1, the full variable domain reads EAEVAQSPRYKITEKSQAVAFWCDPISGHATLYWYRQILGQGPELLVQFQDESVVDDSQLPKDRFSAERLKGVDSTLKIQPAELGDSAMYLCASSPGGPGAYNEQFFGPGTRLTVL.